This T cell receptor beta chain was retrieved from a study of blood T cell repertoires in COVID-19. Study-level information: Some COVID-19 samples were acute and others convalescent; all came from the United States, Italy and Spain. Sample material is recorded as cDNA or gDNA derived from T cells, B-cell-depleted T cells, or PBMCs.

In the authors' methods: Counts of nucleated cells, estimated from reference gene primer amplification, were obtained. The table came from immunoSEQ multiplex PCR; TCRdb's copy has only in-frame clones and leaves some out. V and J calls and clone size are given by that table; D and trimming were obtained from the DNA. The table has about 89,000 clones, roughly 78% seen once. The sample comprised peripheral blood. This clonotype originated in a woman of 80 years or more with acute or convalescent COVID-19.

The CDR3, as DNA: TGTGCCAGCTCCACCGACGGGAGGAGGTGGTACAATGAGCAGTTCTTC. Its translation is CASSTDGRRWYNEQFF. The V gene is TRBV19, the J gene TRBJ2-1, with TRBD2 matching 7 bases. The CDR3 totals 16 residues. V shed 9 bases and J 4 bases; nucleotides not matched to a gene: 15. CDR1 and CDR2 (germline): LNHDA, SQIVND (reference sequence).